This is a list of T cell receptor beta chains from one sample in a study of cytomegalovirus exposure and HLA in healthy donors. Sequencing used immunoSEQ multiplex PCR; TCRdb keeps in-frame clones, though not all of them. The table includes 150,000 to 200,000 clones, 80% detected once. Sequenced material: PBMCs. The receptors were gathered from a man aged 25 to 40 in good health and CMV-seropositive. Both conserved end residues are part of each CDR3. Fields, in order: V gene, J gene, clone size, D gene, CDR3 protein, CDR3 DNA. A D gene is named only where the DNA matches it firmly. Clone size is not always given. Where it is, it says once, few, many or a class for expanded clones.

>TRBV7-9|TRBJ1-1|.|.
CSSSLGEGSMRTFF
TGTTCCAGCAGCTTAGGGGAGGGGAGTATGAGGACTTTCTTT
>TRBV5-1|TRBJ2-1|.|TRBD2
CASSLAGLAANEQFF
TGCGCCAGCAGCTTAGCGGGACTAGCGGCCAATGAGCAGTTCTTC
>TRBV28|TRBJ2-7|.|.
CASSPTGFNFHEQYF
TGTGCCAGCAGTCCCACAGGGTTTAACTTCCACGAGCAGTACTTC
>TRBV12-5|TRBJ1-2|.|.
CASGLTLRDTTF
TGTGCTAGTGGTTTGACCCTCCGGGACACCACCTTC
>TRBV28|TRBJ2-3|.|TRBD2
CASSSGLAGGSISSSTDTQYF
TGTGCCAGCAGTTCTGGACTAGCGGGAGGGAGTATATCCTCTAGCACAGATACGCAGTATTTT
>TRBV7-9|TRBJ1-1|.|.
CASSLEGGVEAFF
TGTGCCAGCAGCTTAGAAGGGGGAGTTGAAGCTTTCTTT
>TRBV7-2|TRBJ2-5|.|TRBD2
CASSLGLAGMTQETQYF
TGTGCCAGCAGCTTAGGCCTAGCGGGGATGACCCAAGAGACCCAGTACTTC
>TRBV6-6|TRBJ2-4|few|TRBD2
CASSYSGGREKNIQYF
TGTGCCAGCAGTTACTCCGGCGGGAGAGAGAAAAACATTCAGTACTTC
>TRBV7-2|TRBJ2-1|few|TRBD2
CASSFDPGTTYNEQFF
TGTGCCAGCAGCTTCGACCCAGGGACTACTTACAATGAGCAGTTCTTC
>TRBV2|TRBJ2-3|few|TRBD2
CASSKGTSQRKSTDTQYF
TGTGCCAGCAGTAAGGGGACTAGCCAGAGGAAGAGTACAGATACGCAGTATTTT
>TRBV2|TRBJ2-1|.|.
CASRTEGRGTSGLYNEQFF
TGTGCCAGCAGGACCGAGGGCAGGGGAACGTCCGGCCTCTACAATGAGCAGTTCTTC
>TRBV21-1|TRBJ1-5|once|.
CASLTESVYSNQPQHF
TGTGCCAGCCTGACGGAGTCAGTTTATAGCAATCAGCCCCAGCATTTT
>TRBV23-1|TRBJ2-1|.|.
CASSQSIVYEQFF
TGCGCCAGCAGTCAATCGATAGTATATGAGCAGTTCTTC
>TRBV27|TRBJ1-2|.|.
CASSLAGNYGYTF
TGTGCCAGCAGTTTGGCAGGGAACTATGGCTACACCTTC
>TRBV7-9|TRBJ2-3|.|.
CASSSLSSTDTQYF
TGTGCCAGCAGCTCACTTTCTAGCACAGATACGCAGTATTTT
>TRBV27|TRBJ1-1|few|.
CASSLSKTARAEAFF
TGTGCCAGCAGTTTATCGAAGACAGCCCGGGCTGAAGCTTTCTTT
>TRBV11-3|TRBJ2-1|.|TRBD1
CASSLEDRVSYNEQFF
TGTGCCAGCAGCTTAGAAGACAGGGTATCCTACAATGAGCAGTTCTTC
>TRBV5-6|TRBJ1-2|.|.
CASSPRALGYTF
TGTGCCAGCAGCCCCAGGGCCCTCGGCTACACCTTC